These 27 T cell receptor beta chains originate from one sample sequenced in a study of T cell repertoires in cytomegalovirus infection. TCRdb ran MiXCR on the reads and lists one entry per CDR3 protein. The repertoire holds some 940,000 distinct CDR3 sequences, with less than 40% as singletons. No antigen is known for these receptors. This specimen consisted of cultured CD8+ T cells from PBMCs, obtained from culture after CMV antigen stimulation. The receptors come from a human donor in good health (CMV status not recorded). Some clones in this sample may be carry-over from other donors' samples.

CDR3 in DNA: TGCAGCGGTGCCGCCGTCGAGGGAAAAGAGACCCAGTACTTC. This codes for CSGAAVEGKETQYF. V gene TRBV29-1 combines with J gene TRBJ2-5; D is perhaps TRBD2 (5 bases). This CDR3 has 14 amino acids. Trimming removed 7 bases at V and 3 bases at J, with 18 bases between. The germline CDR1 and CDR2 sequences are SQVTM and ANQGSEA.

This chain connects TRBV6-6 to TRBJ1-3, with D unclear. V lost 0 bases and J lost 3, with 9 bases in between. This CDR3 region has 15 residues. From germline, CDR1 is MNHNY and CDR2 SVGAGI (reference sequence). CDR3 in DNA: TGTGCCAGCAGTTACTCGATTTACGATGGAAACACCATATATTTT. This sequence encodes CASSYSIYDGNTIYF.

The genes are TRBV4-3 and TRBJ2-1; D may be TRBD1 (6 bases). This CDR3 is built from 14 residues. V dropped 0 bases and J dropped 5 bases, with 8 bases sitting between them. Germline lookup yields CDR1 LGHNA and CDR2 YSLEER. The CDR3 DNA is TGCGCCAGCAGCCAAGAGCAGGGGAACAATGAGCAGTTCTTC. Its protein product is CASSQEQGNNEQFF.

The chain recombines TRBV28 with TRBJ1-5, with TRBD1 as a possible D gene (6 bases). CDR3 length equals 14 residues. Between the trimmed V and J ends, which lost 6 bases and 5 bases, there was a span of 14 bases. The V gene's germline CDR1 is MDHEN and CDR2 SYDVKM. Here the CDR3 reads CASRPQGRHQPQHF. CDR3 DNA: TGTGCCAGCAGGCCACAGGGCCGACATCAGCCCCAGCATTTT. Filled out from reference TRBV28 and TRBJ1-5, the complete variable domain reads DVKVTQSSRYLVKRTGEKVFLECVQDMDHENMFWYRQDPGLGLRLIYFSYDVKMKEKGDIPEGYSVSREKKERFSLILESASTNQTSMYLCASRPQGRHQPQHFGDGTRLSIL.

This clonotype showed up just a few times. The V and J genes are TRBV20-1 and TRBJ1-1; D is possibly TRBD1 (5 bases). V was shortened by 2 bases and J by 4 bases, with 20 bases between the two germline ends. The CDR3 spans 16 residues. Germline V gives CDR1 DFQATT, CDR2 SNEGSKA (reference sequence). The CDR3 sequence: CSARRRVGGRFTEAFF. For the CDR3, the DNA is TGCAGTGCTAGAAGGAGGGTGGGGGGGAGGTTCACTGAAGCTTTCTTT.

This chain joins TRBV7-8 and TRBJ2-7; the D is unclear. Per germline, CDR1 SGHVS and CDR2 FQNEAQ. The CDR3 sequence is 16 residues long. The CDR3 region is CASNLDSLSAHYEQYV. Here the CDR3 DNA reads TGTGCCAGCAACTTAGATTCTCTAAGTGCTCACTACGAGCAGTACGTC.

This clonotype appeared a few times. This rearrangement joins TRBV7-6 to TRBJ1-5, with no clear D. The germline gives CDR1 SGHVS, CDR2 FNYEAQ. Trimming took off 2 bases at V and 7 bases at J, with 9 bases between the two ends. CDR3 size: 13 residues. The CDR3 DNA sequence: TGTGCCAGCAGCTTATCCCCCGGGCAGCCCCAGCATTTT. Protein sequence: CASSLSPGQPQHF.

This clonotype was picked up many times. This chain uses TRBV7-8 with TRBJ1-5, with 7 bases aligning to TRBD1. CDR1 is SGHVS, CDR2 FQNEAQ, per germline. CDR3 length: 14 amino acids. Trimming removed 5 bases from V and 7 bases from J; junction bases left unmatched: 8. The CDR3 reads CASSQGGAGQPQHF. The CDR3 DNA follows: TGTGCCAGCAGCCAGGGGGGGGCTGGACAGCCCCAGCATTTT.

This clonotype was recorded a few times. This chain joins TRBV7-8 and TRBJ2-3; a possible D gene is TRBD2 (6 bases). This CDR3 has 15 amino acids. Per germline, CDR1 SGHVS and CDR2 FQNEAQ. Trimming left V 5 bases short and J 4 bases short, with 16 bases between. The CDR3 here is CASSPVASDADTQYF. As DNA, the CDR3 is TGTGCCAGCAGCCCAGTGGCTAGCGATGCAGATACGCAGTATTTT.

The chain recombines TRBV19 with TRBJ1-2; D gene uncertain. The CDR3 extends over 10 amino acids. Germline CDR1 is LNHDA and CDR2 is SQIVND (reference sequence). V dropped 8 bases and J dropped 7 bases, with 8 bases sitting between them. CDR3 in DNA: TGTGCCAGTCAACACGGTGGCTACACCTTC. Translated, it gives CASQHGGYTF.

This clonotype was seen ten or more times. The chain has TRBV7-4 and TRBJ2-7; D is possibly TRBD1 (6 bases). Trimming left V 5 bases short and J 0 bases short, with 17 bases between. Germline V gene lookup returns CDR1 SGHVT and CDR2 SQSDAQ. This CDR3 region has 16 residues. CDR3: CASSLKDRDNSYEQYF. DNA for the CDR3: TGTGCCAGCAGCCTAAAAGACCGGGACAACTCCTACGAGCAGTACTTC.

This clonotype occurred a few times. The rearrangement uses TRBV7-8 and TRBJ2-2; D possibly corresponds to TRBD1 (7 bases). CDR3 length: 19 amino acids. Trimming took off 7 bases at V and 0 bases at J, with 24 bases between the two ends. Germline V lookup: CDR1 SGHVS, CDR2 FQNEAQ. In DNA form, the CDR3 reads TGTGCCAGCAACGAACCAGGGGGGTATGGGACAACGAACACCGGGGAGCTGTTTTTT. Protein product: CASNEPGGYGTTNTGELFF. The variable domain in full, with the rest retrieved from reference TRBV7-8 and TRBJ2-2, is GAGVSQSPRYKVAKRGQDVALRCDPISGHVSLFWYQQALGQGPEFLTYFQNEAQLDKSGLPSDRFFAERPEGSVSTLKIQRTQQEDSAVYLCASNEPGGYGTTNTGELFFGEGSRLTVL.

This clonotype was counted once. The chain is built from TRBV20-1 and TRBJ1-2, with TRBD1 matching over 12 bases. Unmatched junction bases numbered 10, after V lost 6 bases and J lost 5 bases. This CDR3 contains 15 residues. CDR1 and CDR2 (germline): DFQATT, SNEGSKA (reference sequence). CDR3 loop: CSAKTGQGARYGYTF. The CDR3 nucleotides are TGCAGTGCAAAGACGGGACAGGGGGCGCGGTATGGCTACACCTTC.

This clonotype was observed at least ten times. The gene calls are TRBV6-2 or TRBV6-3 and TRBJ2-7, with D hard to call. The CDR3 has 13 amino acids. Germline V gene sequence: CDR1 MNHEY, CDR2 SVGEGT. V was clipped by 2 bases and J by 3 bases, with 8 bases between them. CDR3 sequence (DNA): TGTGCCAGCAGTTACATGGTAGGCTACGAGCAGTACGTC. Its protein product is CASSYMVGYEQYV.

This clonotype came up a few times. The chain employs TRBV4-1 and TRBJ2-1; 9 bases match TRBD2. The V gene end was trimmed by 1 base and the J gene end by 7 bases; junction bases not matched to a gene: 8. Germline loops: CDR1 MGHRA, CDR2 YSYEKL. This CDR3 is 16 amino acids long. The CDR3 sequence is CASSQGRGGAGNEQFF. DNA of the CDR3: TGCGCCAGCAGCCAAGGCCGCGGGGGGGCCGGTAATGAGCAGTTCTTC.

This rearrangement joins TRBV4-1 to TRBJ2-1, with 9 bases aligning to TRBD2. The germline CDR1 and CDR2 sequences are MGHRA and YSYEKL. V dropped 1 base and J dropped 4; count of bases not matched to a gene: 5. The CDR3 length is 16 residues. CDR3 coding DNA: TGCGCCAGCAGCCAAGTAGGCGGGGGGGATTACAATGAGCAGTTCTTC. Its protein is CASSQVGGGDYNEQFF.

The CDR3 DNA follows: TGTGCCAGCACCCCGAGTGACAGGGGGCGCGGGAATGAGCAGTTCTTC. It specifies CASTPSDRGRGNEQFF. V is TRBV7-8 and J is TRBJ2-1, with 10 positions matching TRBD1. V was clipped by 7 bases and J by 7 bases; unmatched bases: 13. CDR3 size: 16 residues. Germline loops: CDR1 SGHVS, CDR2 FQNEAQ.

CDR3 loop: CASSFLVVAVTGELFF. CDR3 DNA: TGTGCCAGCAGCTTTTTGGTGGTAGCGGTTACCGGGGAGCTGTTTTTT. V is TRBV7-2 and J is TRBJ2-2; D may be TRBD2 (6 bases). This CDR3 is built from 16 residues. V lost 3 bases and J lost 5, with 16 bases in between. Germline CDR1 and CDR2: SGHTA and FQGNSA.

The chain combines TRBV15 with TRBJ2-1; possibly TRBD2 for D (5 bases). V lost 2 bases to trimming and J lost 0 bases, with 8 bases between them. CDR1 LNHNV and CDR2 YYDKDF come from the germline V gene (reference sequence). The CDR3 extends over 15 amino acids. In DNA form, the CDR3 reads TGTGCCACCAGCAGAAGCGGTACCTCCTACAATGAGCAGTTCTTC. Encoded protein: CATSRSGTSYNEQFF.

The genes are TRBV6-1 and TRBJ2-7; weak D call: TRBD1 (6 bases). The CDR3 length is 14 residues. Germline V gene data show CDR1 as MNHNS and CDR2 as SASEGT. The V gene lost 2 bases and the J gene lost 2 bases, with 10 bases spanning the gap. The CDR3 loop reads CASSEWTVPYEQYV. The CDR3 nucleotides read TGTGCCAGCAGTGAATGGACAGTACCCTACGAGCAGTACGTC.

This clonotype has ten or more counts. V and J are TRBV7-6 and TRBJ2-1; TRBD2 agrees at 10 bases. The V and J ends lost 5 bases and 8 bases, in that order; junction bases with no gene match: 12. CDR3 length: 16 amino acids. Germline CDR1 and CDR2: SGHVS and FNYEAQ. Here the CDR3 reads CASSPSLSGGAHEQFF. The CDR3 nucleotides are TGTGCCAGCAGCCCAAGTCTGAGCGGGGGGGCACATGAGCAGTTCTTC. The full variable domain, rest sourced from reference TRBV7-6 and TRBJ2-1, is GAGVSQSPRYKVTKRGQDVALRCDPISGHVSLYWYRQALGQGPEFLTYFNYEAQQDKSGLPNDRFSAERPEGSISTLTIQRTEQRDSAMYRCASSPSLSGGAHEQFFGPGTRLTVL.

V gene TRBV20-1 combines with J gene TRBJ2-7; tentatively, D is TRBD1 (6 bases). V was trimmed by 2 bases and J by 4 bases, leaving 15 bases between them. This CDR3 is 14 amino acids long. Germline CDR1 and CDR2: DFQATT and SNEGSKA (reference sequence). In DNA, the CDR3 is TGCAGTGCTAGACCCCTGGGGACACCTTACGAGCAGTACGTC. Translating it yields CSARPLGTPYEQYV.

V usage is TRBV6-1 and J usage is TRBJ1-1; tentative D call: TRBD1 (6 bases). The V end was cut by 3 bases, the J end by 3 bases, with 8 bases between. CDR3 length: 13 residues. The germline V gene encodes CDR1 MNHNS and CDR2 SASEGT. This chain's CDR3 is CASSDDRHTEAFF. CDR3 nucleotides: TGTGCCAGCAGTGATGACAGGCACACTGAAGCTTTCTTT.

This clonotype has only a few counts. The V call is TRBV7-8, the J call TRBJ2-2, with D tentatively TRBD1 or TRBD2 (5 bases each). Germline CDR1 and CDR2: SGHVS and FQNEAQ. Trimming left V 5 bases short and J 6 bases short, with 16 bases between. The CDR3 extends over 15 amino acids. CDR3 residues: CASSRDQGLAGELFF. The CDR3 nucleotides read TGTGCCAGCAGCCGGGACCAGGGCTTAGCCGGGGAGCTGTTTTTT.

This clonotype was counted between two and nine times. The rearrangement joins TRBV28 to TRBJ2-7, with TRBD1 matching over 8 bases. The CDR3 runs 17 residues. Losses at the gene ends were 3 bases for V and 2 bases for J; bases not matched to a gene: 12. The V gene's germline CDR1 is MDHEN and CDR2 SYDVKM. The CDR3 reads CASSFFSYRTGPYEQYF. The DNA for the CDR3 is TGTGCCAGCAGTTTCTTCTCGTACCGGACAGGGCCCTACGAGCAGTACTTC.

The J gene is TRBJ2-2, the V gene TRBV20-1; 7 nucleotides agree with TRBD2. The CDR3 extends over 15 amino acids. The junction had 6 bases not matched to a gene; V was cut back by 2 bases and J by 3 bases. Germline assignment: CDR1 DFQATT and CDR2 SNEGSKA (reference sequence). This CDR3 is CSARSGGLDTGELFF. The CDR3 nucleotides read TGCAGTGCTAGATCCGGGGGGTTGGACACCGGGGAGCTGTTTTTT.

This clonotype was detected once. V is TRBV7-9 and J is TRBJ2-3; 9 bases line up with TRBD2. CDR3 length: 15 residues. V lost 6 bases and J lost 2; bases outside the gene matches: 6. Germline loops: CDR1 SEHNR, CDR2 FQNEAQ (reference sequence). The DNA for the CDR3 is TGTGCCAGCAGTAGAGCTAGCGGGAACACAGATACGCAGTATTTT. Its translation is CASSRASGNTDTQYF.